This is a list of T cell receptor beta chains from one sample in a study of shared clonotypes between healthy human individuals. This table comes from immunoSEQ multiplex PCR, and its TCRdb copy is limited to in-frame clones, with some not included. This sample has 1,100,000 or so clones; approximately 80% occur once, and the top ten carry under 0.6%. The sample was memory CD4+ T cells from PBMCs. The source of these receptors is a man younger than 35 in good health. Some clones in this sample may be carry-over from other donors' samples. Each CDR3 is given with its conserved first and last residue. The order of the fields is J gene, V gene, CDR3 protein.

>TRBJ2-1|TRBV28
CASTSLRGEQFF
>TRBJ2-1|TRBV7-3
CASSLAPSSYNEQFF
>TRBJ1-4|TRBV9
CASSSARDGNEKLFF
>TRBJ1-2|TRBV19
CASRVGTENYGYTF
>TRBJ1-2|TRBV12-5
CASGLGGAVGYTF
>TRBJ1-2|TRBV5-6
CASRPGQGLNYGYTF
>TRBJ2-2|TRBV27
CASSLRGHQNTGELFF
>TRBJ1-3|TRBV29-1
CSVEDENRGDTIYF
>TRBJ2-7|TRBV28
CASRTLLLAGGLEQYF
>TRBJ1-2|TRBV4-3
CASSQEFGGWNGYTF
>TRBJ2-1|TRBV5-1
CASSKILAGGYNEQFF
>TRBJ1-5|TRBV6-1
CASSVDGFSGFQPQHF
>TRBJ2-1|TRBV28
CASTRDRDYNEQFF
>TRBJ2-2|TRBV19
CASGSTGGTGELFF
>TRBJ1-2|TRBV29-1
CSVEVLGGWGYTF
>TRBJ2-5|TRBV9
CASSDGLSQETQYF
>TRBJ2-7|TRBV6-1
CASSDPGTASYEQYF
>TRBJ1-1|TRBV18
CASSDFGTEAFF
>TRBJ1-1|TRBV10-3
CAATGGTKWRSTEAFF
>TRBJ2-1|TRBV28
CASSSRLAGGRSYNEQFF
>TRBJ1-2|TRBV4-1
CASSQGLANYGYTF
>TRBJ1-1|TRBV14
CASSPRRASLNTEAFF
>TRBJ2-4|TRBV20-1
CSAHRSNIQYF
>TRBJ2-2|TRBV6-5
CASSYELVDTGELFF
>TRBJ2-1|TRBV11-2
CASSLTSGSYPEQFF
>TRBJ2-2|TRBV7-3
CASRLRGNTGELFF
>TRBJ1-2|TRBV11-1
CASSLGSPGGNYGYTF
>TRBJ1-2|TRBV2
CASSEATDTLF
>TRBJ1-4|TRBV2
CASSLSTNGEKLFF
>TRBJ2-3|TRBV9
CASSSLLPGDTQYF
>TRBJ2-1|TRBV7-3
CASSLTVSGLAGAEQFF
>TRBJ2-7|TRBV2
CASVLSPTGSFEQYF
>TRBJ2-3|TRBV9
CASSVAPGSTDTQYF
>TRBJ2-3|TRBV5-1
CASSPLANTDTQYF
>TRBJ1-2|TRBV2
CASSEGGGQGGGYTF
>TRBJ1-5|TRBV28
CASRSIQGASNQPQHF
>TRBJ1-2|TRBV27
CASSLFGARGEGYTF
>TRBJ1-1|TRBV7-5
CARSLEAQGVCTEAFF
>TRBJ2-1|TRBV4-1
CASSQDRLAGVAYNEQFF
>TRBJ1-4|TRBV28
CASSLRGGVKKLFF
>TRBJ1-4|TRBV15
CATSREDRANEKLFF
>TRBJ2-5|TRBV5-1
CASSFQGATQETQYF
>TRBJ2-1|TRBV19
CASRSSENYNEQFF
>TRBJ2-3|TRBV5-4
CASSLLAGAVSDTQYF
>TRBJ2-7|TRBV29-1
CSVGRGYEQYF